This T cell receptor beta chain was retrieved from a study of shared clonotypes between healthy human individuals (dated by TCRdb to about 2020). Regarding the study in general: The cohort included a few men and a couple of women between 18 and 49 years of age. Libraries were prepared and TCR repertoires were sequenced by different laboratories using diverse techniques, in order to increase sequencing depth and limit assay-specific biases. For each donor, CD4 naive and CD4 memory were each given three plates, CD8 naive was given two plates, and CD8 memory was given one plate. To estimate repertoire size and how much clonotype sharing occurs between individuals, the study deeply sequenced the blood TCR repertoires of roughly 5 healthy adults. Each donor's leukapheresis produced roughly between roughly 0.85 and 9.5 billion PBMCs.

Points the paper makes about the study in general: Higher generation probabilities were observed for clonotypes shared by all four sorted-subset donors than for non-shared clonotypes. Estimated clonotype richness was generally larger for naive than for memory subsets. Pairwise subsampling indicated that sequencing depth was expected to affect the degree of clonotype sharing among donors. Rarefaction of sorted-subset datasets indicated incomplete sequencing despite the large sequencing depth. Only blood was sampled, and tissue TCR repertoires likely differ from those in blood. Approximately 5% of naive CD4, 3.5% of naive CD8, 2.3% of memory CD4, and 0.35% to 0.4% of memory CD8 clonotypes were shared across several donors. The genetic and exposure-history diversity represented was limited by the small number of donors.

Of note for this clone: No cognate antigen has been identified for it. Within one base of it there is no much larger clone, and no base qualities were kept.

The germline V end is reduced by 8 bases and the J end by 5 bases; junction bases left unmatched: 2. CDR1 and CDR2 are read off the germline V gene (reference sequence) as LNHDA and SQIVND. Reading from cysteine to phenylalanine, the CDR3 counts 13 amino acids. The only DNA kept is the CDR3, 39 bases in frame from the first base. Using the deep immunoSEQ assay, multiplex PCR amplified TCR CDR3 regions from genomic DNA. Extracted genomic DNA from each cell subset was spread evenly across all wells of several immunoSEQ 96-well plates, with each plate serving as a replicate. For sorted subsets, about 0.2 ug genomic DNA, equal to approximately 30,000 T cell genomes, was loaded into each replicate PCR. The purified libraries were quantified using a Qubit 3.0 fluorometer, sized with a Bioanalyzer 2100, and then quantified again using the KAPA Library Quantification kit. Each immunoSEQ 96-well plate was sequenced on its own single-read 150-cycle Illumina NextSeq 550 flow cell. The original pipeline was this. Because the immunoSEQ output included only junctional sequences and no quality scores, the filtering could not be the same as the filtering used for full-length reads. To assign V/J genes and CDR3, sequences were annotated against IMGT germline references using PyIR, a Python wrapper for IgBLAST v1.9. Reads with weak V/J assignments (E-value above 1e-6), missing CDR3, stop codons, out-of-frame junctions, or ambiguous translated residues were removed. V3J clonotypes were defined as sequences sharing the same inferred V gene, J gene, and CDR3 amino acid sequence. The percentage overlap between two repertoires was calculated by dividing the number of shared unique clonotypes by the size of the smaller repertoire. Three approaches were used to assess repertoire richness: RTK rarefaction, the Chao1 estimator, and Recon v2.1 estimates of unobserved clonotypes. OLGA was used to compute generation probabilities for all TCRbeta clonotypes that the gDNA method yielded from a handful of donors. Drawn from immuneACCESS, this table holds only the in-frame rearrangements with V and J called that TCRdb kept. Clones are partly lost; checked studies trace under half to an unresolved V gene and leave the rest unexplained. V and J calls and clone size follow that table, whereas D and trimming were derived from the DNA. This sample gives approximately 2.5 million clones in total; 90% to 95% of them show up just once. Together, the top ten hold 0.36% of the sample.

The donors were healthy, HIV-negative adults with no recently reported acute infections or vaccinations. Every donor was a Caucasian adult residing in Nashville, Tennessee, USA. CD4+ T cells were enriched by magnetic negative selection; naive cells were then positively selected on CD45RA, and the negative fraction formed the memory subset. Blood was collected by leukapheresis, and PBMCs were isolated by Ficoll-Histopaque density gradient centrifugation and then cryopreserved in liquid nitrogen vapor phase. Purity and quantity of every magnetically sorted T cell population were checked by analytical flow cytometry. Each sorted fraction had its genomic DNA isolated and then quantified by UV absorbance on a Nanodrop 2000c.

The sequencing sample was made of naive CD4+ T cells from PBMCs. The cell subset or site label of this sample denotes: CD45RA+ positively selected. This sequence was found in a man between 18 and 29 years old in good health. Some clones in this sample may be carry-over from other donors' samples. This chain joins TRBV19 to TRBJ1-4; TRBD1 fits 10 bases in the junction. The bases read TGTGCCAGTCGGGACAGGGGAAATGAAAAACTGTTTTTT. The resulting protein is CASRDRGNEKLFF.